The clone carrying this T cell receptor (beta chain) was recorded only once. Its specificity is not known. Cells designated naive CD8 were CD45RO-negative and were positively selected for CCR7, with terminally differentiated effector memory CD45RA+ cells excluded. This sample is drawn from a study of shared clonotypes between healthy human individuals. Study as a whole: Each donor had three CD4 naive, three CD4 memory, two CD8 naive and one CD8 memory plate.

Study outcomes and limitations: Sorted-subset sequencing, rarefaction showed, was incomplete despite large depth. Across subsets, estimated richness was generally greater for naive than for memory populations. Naive CD4 clonotype sharing across a few donors was around 5%.

Assay used: immunoSEQ multiplex PCR; TCRdb lists only in-frame clones, some missing. The sample shows about 2 million clones, about 95% of them seen only once. The CDR3 runs to 15 residues. CDR1 is PRHDT and CDR2 is FYEKMQ in the germline V gene (reference sequence). The V and J ends lost 1 base and 3 bases, in that order; junction bases with no gene match: 4. The V call is TRBV13, the J call TRBJ1-2, with 8 bases that match TRBD1. The sample taken for sequencing was naive CD8+ T cells sorted from blood. The receptor's source is a man younger than 35 in good health. CDR3 residues: CASSLDPQGDYGYTF. The CDR3 DNA reads as TGTGCCAGCAGCTTAGACCCACAGGGGGACTATGGCTACACCTTC.